This T cell receptor (beta chain) was captured in a study of blood T cell repertoires in COVID-19. Repertoires were generated with immunoSEQ multiplex PCR, while TCRdb's copy carries only in-frame clones and drops some. The sample shows roughly 70,000 clones, 88% of them seen only once. This CDR3 is built from 15 residues. Germline V gives CDR1 MNHEY, CDR2 SVGAGI. J lost 1 base, V lost 5 bases, and 5 bases had no gene match. This clonotype was sampled from a man aged 65-85 years with active or convalescent COVID-19. The genes are TRBV6-5 and TRBJ1-1, with TRBD1 identical over 9 bases. Sequenced input: peripheral blood. The CDR3, as DNA: TGTGCCAGCAGTCGGGACAGGGCTACGAACACTGAAGCTTTCTTT. This sequence encodes CASSRDRATNTEAFF.